The rows below give T cell receptor beta chains drawn from one sample of a study of OX40 agonist ivuxolimab in advanced cancers. Sequencing was performed with immunoSEQ multiplex PCR; in TCRdb, only in-frame clones are kept and a portion is missing. The data contain some 15,000 clones, around 85% of them singletons. The material was CD4+ or CD8+ T cells sorted from blood, obtained in a trial of the OX40 agonist ivuxolimab. The receptors were gathered from an adult with an advanced solid tumor such as melanoma, head and neck, liver or kidney cancer. The CDR3 runs from the conserved cysteine through the conserved F or W. Each record gives: V gene, J gene, D gene, clone size, CDR3 length, CDR3 DNA, CDR3 protein. A D gene is named only where the DNA matches it firmly. Not all rows give a size; the values are once, few, many and, for expanded clones, a class.

TRBV5-1,TRBJ2-7,TRBD1,-,14,TGCGCCAGCAGCCCCGGACAGGGGGCAGACGAGCAGTACTTC,CASSPGQGADEQYF
TRBV14,TRBJ1-1,-,-,14,TGTGCCAGCAGCCAATACAGGGTTGCCACTGAAGCTTTCTTT,CASSQYRVATEAFF
TRBV29-1,TRBJ2-1,-,-,14,TGCAGCGTTGAGGGGGACACTCCCTACAATGAGCAGTTCTTC,CSVEGDTPYNEQFF
TRBV9,TRBJ2-1,TRBD1,-,15,TGTGCCAGCAGCGATTCCCGGGACAGCTACAATGAGCAGTTCTTC,CASSDSRDSYNEQFF
TRBV12-5,TRBJ2-5,-,-,13,TGTGCTAGTGGTTTCGGACCCAAAGAGACCCAGTACTTC,CASGFGPKETQYF
TRBV7-9,TRBJ2-5,TRBD1,once,16,TGTGCCAGCAGCTTAGTGTGGCAGGGGGCCGCTGGGACCCAGTACTTC,CASSLVWQGAAGTQYF
TRBV28,TRBJ2-1,-,once,11,TGTGCCAGCAGTTCGTACAATGAGCAGTTCTTC,CASSSYNEQFF
TRBV10-2,TRBJ2-7,-,-,15,TGCGCCAGCAGTGAGAACAGATACTTTTCCTACGAGCAGTACTTC,CASSENRYFSYEQYF
TRBV11-3,TRBJ2-5,TRBD1,-,14,TGTGCCAGCAGCTTAAGGGGGCTACAAGAGACCCAGTACTTC,CASSLRGLQETQYF
TRBV10-2,TRBJ2-7,-,-,14,TGCGCCAGCAGTGAGTCGACCGGGAACAATCGGCAGTACTTC,CASSESTGNNRQYF
TRBV9,TRBJ2-1,-,few,15,TGTGCCAGCAGCGTAGGTGGGAGCGATCGGATTGGGCAGTTCTTC,CASSVGGSDRIGQFF
TRBV28,TRBJ1-1,-,-,14,TGTGCCAGCAGTTTCTGGGGGGGGAACACTGAAGCTTTCTTT,CASSFWGGNTEAFF
TRBV4-1,TRBJ1-5,-,few,13,TGCGCCAGCAGCCAGATTAAGGGGCAGCCCCAGCATTTT,CASSQIKGQPQHF
TRBV5-4,TRBJ2-7,-,once,15,TGTGCCAGCAGCTTGGAAGTCTCCCCTCCCTACGAGCAGTACTTC,CASSLEVSPPYEQYF
TRBV28,TRBJ2-1,TRBD2,-,15,TGTGCCAGCGACAACGGGAGGGCCGAGTACAATGAGCAGTTCTTC,CASDNGRAEYNEQFF
TRBV6-5,TRBJ2-3,TRBD1,-,15,TGTGCCAGCAACTTATACAGGGGCCGGGCAGATACGCAGTATTTT,CASNLYRGRADTQYF
TRBV4-2,TRBJ2-7,TRBD2,-,13,TGTGCCAGCAGCACGGGACTAGCTTACGAGCAGTACTTC,CASSTGLAYEQYF
TRBV27,TRBJ1-1,-,-,14,TGTGCCAGCAGTGCCCGACAGTTGAACACTGAAGCTTTCTTT,CASSARQLNTEAFF